This TCR beta chain was documented in a study of human T cells and chemical hapten exposure. Study-wide background: DPC 0.01% went on the upper back by patch test, with reading at 6 days. Minor volume differences among pooled libraries chiefly drove per-sample TCR yield variation.

Time point here: patch test 2, 6 weeks after DPC sensitization. As to treatment: therapeutic diphenylcyclopropenone sensitization with weekly scalp DPC. Authors' methods: Sequenced samples showed a median of 95,638 TCRs each, with counts running from approximately 21,000 to 630,000. Via MiXCR, TCRdb re-called the RACE reads, giving one row per CDR3 protein. TCRdb's processing, not the authors', yielded these V and J calls. The repertoire holds some 54,000 distinct CDR3 sequences, with just under 10% as singletons. Whole-study results and caveats: Significantly greater numbers of large CDR3 similarity clusters came from expanded TCRs than from controls.

In its sample, this clonotype was seen many times. Its antigen is still unknown. The CDR3 spans 11 residues. Trimming removed 11 bases from V and 5 bases from J, with 11 bases in between. Germline assignment: CDR1 MNHEY and CDR2 SVGAGI. Material: whole blood, obtained in connection with sensitization to the hapten diphenylcyclopropenone (DPC). The gene calls are TRBV6-5 and TRBJ2-3; weak D call: TRBD1 (5 bases). This TCR came from a woman between 45 and 60 years old with alopecia areata. Some clones in this sample may be carry-over from other donors' samples. CDR3 amino acids: CAVGVGDTQYF. The CDR3 nucleotides read TGTGCCGTAGGGGTAGGAGATACGCAGTATTTT.